The 11 T cell receptor beta chains listed next were all sequenced from one sample in a study of shared clonotypes between healthy human individuals. TCRdb's table, derived via immunoSEQ multiplex PCR, lists solely in-frame clones and lacks some. This table holds 400,000 to 600,000 clones, 70% to 80% found once. The sequenced material came from PBMCs. The receptors here all came from a woman aged 40-49 years in good health. Some clones in this sample may be carry-over from other donors' samples.

V is TRBV5-4 and J is TRBJ2-3, with a weak D call TRBD1 (6 bases). Trimming took off 0 bases at V and 1 base at J, with 9 bases between the two ends. CDR3 length: 15 residues. CDR1 and CDR2 from the germline V gene are SGHNT and YYREEE (reference sequence). CDR3 sequence: CASSLVGAGTDTQYF. The CDR3 DNA is TGTGCCAGCAGCTTGGTGGGGGCCGGCACAGATACGCAGTATTTT. The full variable domain, in which reference TRBV5-4 and TRBJ2-3 provide the parts outside the CDR3, is ETGVTQSPTHLIKTRGQQVTLRCSSQSGHNTVSWYQQALGQGPQFIFQYYREEENGRGNFPPRFSGLQFPNYSSELNVNALELDDSALYLCASSLVGAGTDTQYFGPGTRLTVL.

This chain links TRBV5-3 with TRBJ2-1; TRBD1 is a possible D gene (6 bases). TRBV5-3 has ORF status, its function being uncertain. The CDR3 is 16 residues long. V dropped 3 bases and J dropped 3 bases, with 16 bases sitting between them. This chain's CDR3 is CARSYPQGPHYNEQFF. CDR3 DNA sequence: TGTGCCAGAAGCTACCCCCAGGGGCCTCACTACAATGAGCAGTTCTTC.

The chain recombines TRBV28 with TRBJ1-2, with a tentative D call TRBD1 (6 bases). The CDR3 totals 14 residues. V shed 5 bases and J shed 8 bases, with 18 bases lying between them. CDR1 MDHEN and CDR2 SYDVKM come from the germline V gene. CDR3 residues: CASSPPSGAGGYTF. In DNA, the CDR3 is TGTGCCAGCAGTCCCCCGTCGGGGGCGGGCGGCTACACCTTC.

The chain has TRBV18 and TRBJ2-5; 10 bases line up with TRBD2. V dropped 3 bases and J dropped 5; count of bases not matched to a gene: 18. The CDR3 extends over 19 amino acids. In germline, CDR1 is KGHSH, CDR2 LQKENI. CDR3 nucleotides: TGTGCCAGCTCACCTCGGGTAGGCACCAGCGGGAGGGCCGGTGAGACCCAGTACTTC. Translating it yields CASSPRVGTSGRAGETQYF.

Only one count was recorded for this clone. The chain couples TRBV29-1 to TRBJ1-1; tentatively, D is TRBD1 (6 bases). Trimming took off 6 bases at V and 6 bases at J, with 23 bases between the two ends. The CDR3 runs 15 residues. From germline, CDR1 is SQVTM and CDR2 ANQGSEA. The CDR3 nucleotides read TGCAGCGTCGGGGCGGGACGGGGGGCTGGCGCTGAAGCTTTCTTT. It translates to CSVGAGRGAGAEAFF. Based on the CDR3 plus reference TRBV29-1 and TRBJ1-1, the full variable domain is SAVISQKPSRDICQRGTSLTIQCQVDSQVTMMFWYRQQPGQSLTLIATANQGSEATYESGFVIDKFPISRPNLTFSTLTVSNMSPEDSSIYLCSVGAGRGAGAEAFFGQGTRLTVV.

The V gene is TRBV6-6, the J gene TRBJ2-4; D might be TRBD2 (6 bases). V was pared by 8 bases and J by 6 bases, with 14 bases between. This CDR3 is built from 13 residues. Germline V gene data show CDR1 as MNHNY and CDR2 as SVGAGI (reference sequence). DNA for the CDR3: TGTGCCAGCTCACCCGGAGGGGTAAACATTCAGTACTTC. It yields the protein CASSPGGVNIQYF.

The chain carries TRBV11-2 and TRBJ2-7; 7 bases align to TRBD1. V lost 5 bases, J lost 6 bases, and 7 bases stayed unmatched. The CDR3 contains 13 residues. Germline lookup yields CDR1 SGHAT and CDR2 FQNNGV. DNA for the CDR3: TGTGCCAGCAGCCCACTGGACAGGCGCGAGCAGTACTTC. This gives the protein CASSPLDRREQYF.

The chain carries TRBV6-1 and TRBJ2-7; 7 positions match TRBD1. Germline CDR1 reads MNHNS; CDR2 reads SASEGT. The CDR3 has 15 residues. The J segment lost 4 bases and the V segment lost 2 bases, leaving 8 bases of the junction unmatched. The chain's CDR3 is CASSERQGKLYEQYF. The CDR3 DNA sequence: TGTGCCAGCAGTGAACGACAGGGAAAACTGTACGAGCAGTACTTC.

The chain has TRBV29-1 and TRBJ2-3, with TRBD1 matching over 8 bases. This CDR3 region has 14 residues. With V trimmed by 4 bases and J by 2 bases, 5 bases remained unmatched. The germline V gene has CDR1 SQVTM and CDR2 ANQGSEA. CDR3 DNA: TGCAGCGTTGGGAGGGGACAGGTCACAGATACGCAGTATTTT. It codes for CSVGRGQVTDTQYF.

The rearrangement uses TRBV5-1 and TRBJ2-5; TRBD2 matches at 11 bases. With the DNA end fitting TRBJ2-7 better, the J assignment may be wrong. The CDR3 contains 18 residues. In germline, CDR1 is SGHRS, CDR2 YFSETQ. The CDR3 sequence is CASSLRTSGFQGTYEQYF. CDR3 nucleotides: TGCGCCAGCAGCTTGCGGACTAGCGGGTTCCAGGGGACCTACGAGCAGTACTTC.

The chain joins TRBV5-1 to TRBJ2-7; either TRBD1 or TRBD2 may fit D (5 bases each). The V end lost 3 bases, the J end lost 5 bases, and 15 bases lay between the germline ends. Germline-derived CDR1 and CDR2 are SGHRS and YFSETQ. CDR3 length: 14 residues. The CDR3 loop reads CASSSGANVNEQYF. DNA for the CDR3: TGCGCCAGCAGCTCCGGGGCCAATGTCAACGAGCAGTACTTC.